The 23 T cell receptor beta chains listed next were all sequenced from one sample in a study of cytomegalovirus exposure and HLA in healthy donors. It was with 60 Vbeta and 13 Jbeta primers that the PCR ran. Measured with immunoSEQ multiplex PCR; TCRdb has only the in-frame clones, and not every one. The sample lists 100,000 to 150,000 clones; 81% were seen once. The sample taken for sequencing was PBMCs. The receptor source for this set is a man aged 18 to 29 in good health and CMV-seronegative.

The chain is built from TRBV6-5 and TRBJ1-3, with 7 nucleotides matching TRBD1. V lost 4 bases and J lost 2; bases outside the gene matches: 8. This CDR3 is 16 amino acids long. CDR1 and CDR2 from the germline V gene are MNHEY and SVGAGI. Here the CDR3 reads CASSSRTGWTGNTIYF. The DNA of the CDR3 is TGTGCCAGCAGTTCCCGGACAGGATGGACTGGAAACACCATATATTTT.

The V and J genes are TRBV7-9 and TRBJ1-2; 8 positions agree with TRBD1. The CDR3 is 15 residues long. Germline V lookup: CDR1 SEHNR, CDR2 FQNEAQ (reference sequence). The ends lost 4 bases at V and 2 bases at J; junction bases unmatched: 6. CDR3 bases: TGTGCCAGCAGCTCGCCAGGGGGCCAGAACTATGGCTACACCTTC. Translated: CASSSPGGQNYGYTF.

This clone was detected once. The chain recombines TRBV5-4 with TRBJ1-2, with D perhaps matching TRBD1 (5 bases). V was trimmed by 3 bases and J by 1 base, leaving 16 bases between them. Germline CDR1 is SGHNT and CDR2 is YYREEE (reference sequence). The CDR3 covers 16 residues. The DNA for the CDR3 is TGTGCCAGCAGCTCAAATAAACGACAGAGTAACTATGGCTACACCTTC. This translates into CASSSNKRQSNYGYTF.

This clone was picked up a small number of times. The chain joins TRBV19 to TRBJ1-1, with D maybe TRBD1 (6 bases). Germline V gene lookup returns CDR1 LNHDA and CDR2 SQIVND (reference sequence). This CDR3 contains 13 residues. V shed 6 bases and J shed 3 bases, with 11 bases lying between them. This chain's CDR3 is CASSRPGDTEAFF. In DNA form, the CDR3 reads TGTGCCAGTAGCCGACCAGGGGACACTGAAGCTTTCTTT.

This clone was seen a handful of times. The V call is TRBV12-5, the J call TRBJ1-6; 12 nucleotides line up with TRBD1. Trimming took 7 bases from V and 8 from J; bases not matched to a gene: 6. The CDR3 has 15 amino acids. Looked up from germline, CDR1 is LGHNT and CDR2 is FRNRAP. CDR3 nucleotide sequence: TGTGCTAGTGCCCTGGGACAGGGGGCCGATTCACCCCTCCACTTT. Residues: CASALGQGADSPLHF.

The V and J genes are TRBV6-6 and TRBJ1-1; D possibly corresponds to TRBD1 (6 bases). The CDR3 length is 15 residues. Trimming cost V 5 bases and J 1 base, with 14 bases left between them. CDR1 is MNHNY and CDR2 is SVGAGI in the germline V gene (reference sequence). DNA of the CDR3: TGTGCCAGCAGTGGGGACACCCAACCGAACACTGAAGCTTTCTTT. This sequence encodes CASSGDTQPNTEAFF.

The chain couples TRBV5-6 to TRBJ2-6, with TRBD1 matching 7 bases. The CDR3 is 17 amino acids. With V trimmed by 1 base and J by 2 bases, 6 bases remained unmatched. Germline CDR1 reads SGHDT; CDR2 reads YYEEEE. This chain's CDR3 is CASSLSPGGTGANVLTF. The CDR3 DNA follows: TGTGCCAGCAGCTTGTCCCCAGGGGGTACTGGGGCCAACGTCCTGACTTTC.

This clone occurred a few times. The rearrangement joins TRBV10-3 to TRBJ1-2; no firm D call. In germline, CDR1 is ENHRY, CDR2 SYGVKD. The CDR3 is 16 residues long. With 2 bases removed from V and 6 bases from J, the gap between germline ends came to 19 bases. CDR3 nucleotide sequence: TGTGCCATCAGTGAGGGTCTGGCCCGAACCTTGGATGGCTACACCTTC. The encoded protein is CAISEGLARTLDGYTF.

The chain couples TRBV29-1 to TRBJ1-1; tentative D call: TRBD1 (5 bases). Germline CDR1 SQVTM, CDR2 ANQGSEA. The CDR3 has 13 residues. Trimming took 2 bases from V and 1 from J, leaving 8 bases between them. CDR3 bases: TGCAGCGTTGAAAGGGGTCAGAACACTGAAGCTTTCTTT. Its protein product is CSVERGQNTEAFF.

The rearrangement uses TRBV5-8 and TRBJ1-5; 8 bases are a match to TRBD1. This CDR3 is 15 amino acids long. V shed 4 bases and J 4 bases; nucleotides not matched to a gene: 7. In germline, CDR1 is SGHTS, CDR2 YDEGEE. This chain's CDR3 is CASSRPGTGNQPQHF. CDR3 DNA sequence: TGTGCCAGCAGCCGACCCGGGACAGGTAATCAGCCCCAGCATTTT.

This chain uses TRBV11-2 with TRBJ2-3, with a weak D call TRBD2 (6 bases). V was pared by 7 bases and J by 6 bases, with 11 bases between. This CDR3 is built from 12 residues. Germline CDR1 and CDR2: SGHAT and FQNNGV. CDR3 sequence (DNA): TGTGCCAGCACCCCCGCGGGGGATACGCAGTATTTT. It encodes CASTPAGDTQYF.

This sequence joins TRBV6-6 and TRBJ1-5; D call uncertain. Deletions cut 5 bases from V and 1 base from J, with 12 bases between. The CDR3 consists of 15 residues. CDR1 and CDR2 (germline): MNHNY, SVGAGI (reference sequence). The chain's CDR3 is CASSLTSGSNQPQHF. For the CDR3, the DNA is TGTGCCAGCAGTCTTACCTCGGGGAGCAATCAGCCCCAGCATTTT.

Of note for this clone: One end of the junction varies from germline; a read error may be responsible. The chain recombines TRBV7-7 with TRBJ2-1; D is possibly TRBD2 (6 bases). CDR1 SSHAT and CDR2 FNYEAQ come from the germline V gene (reference sequence). The CDR3 covers 15 residues. This chain's CDR3 is CASSSGGSSYNEQFF. CDR3 coding DNA: TGTGCTAGCAGCTCCGGGGGTAGCTCCTACAATGAGCAGTTCTTC.

The chain combines TRBV7-9 with TRBJ1-1; possibly TRBD1 for D (5 bases). The CDR3 contains 15 residues. The germline gives CDR1 SEHNR, CDR2 FQNEAQ (reference sequence). V lost 4 bases, J lost 5 bases, and 17 bases lay in between. The CDR3 loop reads CASSSFGAENTEAFF. The CDR3 region has the DNA TGTGCCAGCAGCTCTTTTGGGGCAGAGAATACTGAAGCTTTCTTT.

The count of this clone is one. V is TRBV12-5 and J is TRBJ1-5; D not certain. V dropped 1 base and J dropped 7 bases, with 8 bases sitting between them. Germline V CDR1 and CDR2: LGHNT, FRNRAP. This CDR3 is built from 13 residues. The CDR3 loop reads CASGLGLEQPQHF. In DNA, the CDR3 is TGTGCTAGTGGTTTGGGCCTCGAGCAGCCCCAGCATTTT.

This chain joins TRBV30 and TRBJ2-2, with D perhaps matching TRBD1 (6 bases). The CDR3 is 14 residues long. Trimming shortened V by 5 bases and J by 5 bases, and 15 bases separated the two germline ends. Germline V lookup: CDR1 GTSNPN, CDR2 SVGIG (reference sequence). CDR3 region: CAWLGAAPTGELFF. As DNA, the CDR3 is TGTGCCTGGTTGGGGGCAGCCCCAACCGGGGAGCTGTTTTTT.

V and J are TRBV9 and TRBJ2-2; 13 nucleotides match TRBD2. V trimming: 3 bases; J trimming: 4 bases; junction bases outside the gene matches: 9. The length of the CDR3 is 18 residues. CDR1 and CDR2 from the germline V gene are SGDLS and YYNGEE. CDR3 bases: TGTGCCAGCAGCGAAATAGGACTAGCGGGGGCCCGCACCGGGGAGCTGTTTTTT. Its protein product is CASSEIGLAGARTGELFF.

The rearrangement links TRBV5-8 to TRBJ1-4; unclear D gene. Germline V gives CDR1 SGHTS, CDR2 YDEGEE. The CDR3 has 16 residues. Between the trimmed V and J ends, which lost 4 bases and 8 bases, there was a span of 21 bases. Written as DNA, the CDR3 is TGTGCCAGCAGCAATCATATACTGGGTCGGGAGGAAAAACTGTTTTTT. Encoded protein: CASSNHILGREEKLFF. Together with reference TRBV5-8 and TRBJ1-4, the CDR3 gives the full variable domain: EAGVTQSPTHLIKTRGQQATLRCSPISGHTSVYWYQQALGLGLQFLLWYDEGEERNRGNFPPRFSGRQFPNYSSELNVNALELEDSALYLCASSNHILGREEKLFFGSGTQLSVL.

The rearrangement links TRBV4-3 to TRBJ2-7; TRBD1 is a possible D gene (6 bases). Germline assignment: CDR1 LGHNA and CDR2 YSLEER. V shed 4 bases and J shed 3 bases, with 16 bases lying between them. The CDR3 has 15 amino acids. In DNA, the CDR3 is TGCGCCAGCAGCCGCGAACAGGGTGGCGGCTACGAGCAGTACTTC. It translates to CASSREQGGGYEQYF.

This CDR3 is CATLLVTGVNCTEAFF. The CDR3 nucleotides are TGTGCCACCCTACTGGTTACAGGGGTCAACTGCACTGAAGCTTTCTTT. This chain joins TRBV19 and TRBJ1-1; TRBD1 aligns across 7 bases. Germline lookup yields CDR1 LNHDA and CDR2 SQIVND (reference sequence). J gave up 4 bases and V 10 bases, and 18 bases lay outside the gene matches. The CDR3 consists of 16 residues.

V usage is TRBV4-2 and J usage is TRBJ1-5; D perhaps matches TRBD1 (6 bases). The CDR3 runs to 14 residues. CDR1 is LGHNA and CDR2 is YNFKEQ in the germline V gene. The germline V and J ends were trimmed by 0 bases and 4 bases, with 7 bases remaining between them. The CDR3 coding sequence is TGTGCCAGCAGCCAAGACAGGGGTAATCAGCCCCAGCATTTT. Amino acids: CASSQDRGNQPQHF.

The sample holds a few counts of this clone. The chain has TRBV4-3 and TRBJ1-6; 10 positions agree with TRBD1. Germline assignment: CDR1 LGHNA and CDR2 YSLEER. CDR3 size: 17 residues. Trimming cost V 0 bases and J 10 bases; bases outside gene matches: 9. The CDR3 sequence is CASSQDRDRGPISPLHF. CDR3 sequence (DNA): TGCGCCAGCAGCCAAGATAGGGACAGGGGCCCTATCTCACCCCTCCACTTT.

J is TRBJ1-1 and V is TRBV5-1, with 7 positions matching TRBD1. CDR3 size: 16 residues. CDR1 and CDR2 from the germline V gene are SGHRS and YFSETQ. With 1 base clipped from V and 1 base from J, the junction kept 7 bases outside the gene matches. For the CDR3, the DNA is TGCGCCAGCAGCTTGCTAGGGACAGAGTCGAACACTGAAGCTTTCTTT. Amino acid sequence: CASSLLGTESNTEAFF.